These 8 T cell receptor beta chains came from one sample sequenced in a study of early stage breast cancer tumors. TCRdb's table, derived via immunoSEQ multiplex PCR, lists solely in-frame clones and lacks some. The sample has 45,000 to 50,000 clones, 75% to 85% seen once. What was sequenced was blood. The receptors shown here come from a person in their fifties or sixties with breast cancer.

The rearrangement uses TRBV4-3 and TRBJ2-1, with D perhaps TRBD2 (5 bases). Trimming stripped 1 base from V and 10 bases from J, with 17 bases between. From germline, CDR1 is LGHNA and CDR2 YSLEER. This CDR3 contains 15 residues. DNA of the CDR3: TGCGCCAGCAGCCAAGGCGAGGGATTCGCTATCGAGCAGTTCTTC. Protein product: CASSQGEGFAIEQFF.

In this sample, this clone turned up once. The chain is built from TRBV4-2 and TRBJ2-7, with 7 nucleotides matching TRBD1. The CDR3 is 15 amino acids. The germline V gene encodes CDR1 LGHNA and CDR2 YNFKEQ. V was pared by 6 bases and J by 3 bases, with 11 bases of the junction left unmatched. This CDR3 reads CASSSLGTENYEQYF. The CDR3 bases are TGTGCCAGCAGTTCGCTTGGGACAGAAAACTACGAGCAGTACTTC.

The J gene is TRBJ2-7, the V gene TRBV29-1; 7 nucleotides line up with TRBD2. CDR1 and CDR2 (germline): SQVTM, ANQGSEA. CDR3 length equals 15 residues. The V gene end was trimmed by 3 bases and the J gene end by 0 bases; junction bases not matched to a gene: 8. This CDR3 is CSVESAGGGSYEQYF. The CDR3 nucleotides are TGCAGCGTTGAGAGTGCAGGCGGGGGCTCCTACGAGCAGTACTTC.

V usage is TRBV7-8 and J usage is TRBJ2-3, with D possibly being TRBD2 (6 bases). Per the germline V gene, CDR1 is SGHVS and CDR2 is FQNEAQ. This CDR3 has 14 residues. V lost 5 bases to trimming and J lost 2 bases, with 11 bases between them. This chain's CDR3 is CASSRGLSTDTQYF. CDR3 coding DNA: TGTGCCAGCAGCCGCGGACTATCCACAGATACGCAGTATTTT. The variable domain in full, completed from reference TRBV7-8 and TRBJ2-3, reads GAGVSQSPRYKVAKRGQDVALRCDPISGHVSLFWYQQALGQGPEFLTYFQNEAQLDKSGLPSDRFFAERPEGSVSTLKIQRTQQEDSAVYLCASSRGLSTDTQYFGPGTRLTVL.

The chain links TRBV28 to TRBJ1-2, with D possibly TRBD1 on 5 matching bases. The CDR3 is made up of 15 amino acids. V lost 4 bases and J lost 8, with 20 bases in between. Germline-derived CDR1 and CDR2 are MDHEN and SYDVKM. This chain's CDR3 is CASSSHGDPQGGYTF. In DNA form, the CDR3 reads TGTGCCAGCAGTTCCCATGGGGACCCCCAGGGAGGCTACACCTTC.

The chain joins TRBV5-1 to TRBJ2-1; 8 positions agree with TRBD2. CDR1 and CDR2 from the germline V gene are SGHRS and YFSETQ. The ends lost 0 bases at V and 4 bases at J; junction bases unmatched: 3. This CDR3 comprises 15 residues. The CDR3 region has the DNA TGCGCCAGCAGCTTGGTACTAGCGGAATACAATGAGCAGTTCTTC. Translating it yields CASSLVLAEYNEQFF.

The chain carries TRBV13 and TRBJ1-3, with 9 bases fitting TRBD1. Germline CDR1 is PRHDT and CDR2 is FYEKMQ (reference sequence). This CDR3 is built from 15 residues. Trimming cost V 2 bases and J 3 bases; bases outside gene matches: 2. The CDR3 loop is CASSLWGQGGNTIYF. CDR3 DNA sequence: TGTGCCAGCAGCTTATGGGGACAGGGTGGAAACACCATATATTTT.

The chain recombines TRBV7-8 with TRBJ2-7; 8 bases align to TRBD1. CDR1 SGHVS and CDR2 FQNEAQ come from the germline V gene. This CDR3 contains 15 residues. With 5 bases clipped from V and 6 bases from J, the junction kept 12 bases outside the gene matches. The CDR3 loop is CASSPPQGASGEQYF. The CDR3 DNA sequence: TGTGCCAGCAGCCCGCCCCAGGGGGCGTCGGGCGAGCAGTACTTC.